This TCR beta chain emerged from a study of shared clonotypes between healthy human individuals. V gave up 6 bases and J gave up 2 bases; unmatched junction bases: 4. Per the germline V gene, CDR1 is SQVTM and CDR2 is ANQGSEA. This CDR3 comprises 13 residues. Using immunoSEQ multiplex PCR, the repertoire was profiled, and TCRdb retains in-frame clones only, with some absent. The data hold about 1.5 million clones, with 95% to 97% observed a single time. All participating donors were Caucasian adults from Nashville, Tennessee. This clone was seen a single time. The same CDR3 is also encoded by other DNA sequences in this sample.

Sequenced: naive CD4+ T cells sorted from blood. Subset: CD45RA+ positively selected. The V call is TRBV29-1, the J call TRBJ2-3; 8 bases map to TRBD2. This clonotype was obtained from a man in his thirties or forties in good health. CDR3 bases: TGCAGCGTAGGCGGGAGGAACACAGATACGCAGTATTTT. It yields the protein CSVGGRNTDTQYF.